The text below deals with one T cell receptor (beta chain). Its antigen is still unknown. Within the CD8+ T cell compartment, naive cells were CD45RO-CCR7+CD27+CD95-. The study made its TRB cDNA libraries by 5' RACE, adding UMI labels. TCRdb processed the 5' RACE reads again and assigns one entry to each CDR3 protein, with no DNA. The sample table sets out 50,000 to 75,000 distinct CDR3 sequences. The sample belongs to a study of CXCR3-negative and CXCR3-positive naive CD8 T cells. Whole-study results and caveats: Naive subsets did not differ in surface CD5, and the authors estimated TCR strength using properties of the TRB CDR3. Naive cells, whether CXCR3-negative or CXCR3-positive, had similar TRBV-TRBJ usage, while memory cells differed.

Sequencing was done on a sample of naive CXCR3- CD8+ T cells from blood. The subset is: CD45RO-CCR7+CD27+CD95- naive CD8+ T cells lacking CXCR3 (TNR3-). This receptor was identified in a human donor in good health. Some clones in this sample may be carry-over from other donors' samples.

The CDR3 loop reads CASSPVGGDYNEQFF. This sequence joins TRBV11-2 and TRBJ2-1; TCRdb returns TRBD1, unconfirmable since there is no DNA. Germline CDR1 and CDR2: SGHAT and FQNNGV. The length of the CDR3 is 15 residues.